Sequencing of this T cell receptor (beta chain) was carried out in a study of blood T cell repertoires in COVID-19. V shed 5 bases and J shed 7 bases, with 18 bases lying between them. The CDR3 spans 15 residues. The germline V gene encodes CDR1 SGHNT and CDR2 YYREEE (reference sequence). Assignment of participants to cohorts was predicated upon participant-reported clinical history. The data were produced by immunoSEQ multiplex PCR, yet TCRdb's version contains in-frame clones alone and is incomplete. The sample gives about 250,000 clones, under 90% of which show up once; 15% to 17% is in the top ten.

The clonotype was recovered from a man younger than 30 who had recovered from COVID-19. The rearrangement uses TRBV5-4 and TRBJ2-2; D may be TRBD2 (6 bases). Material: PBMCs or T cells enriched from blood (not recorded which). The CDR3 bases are TGTGCCAGCAGGTCTGGTCGTAGCGGTAACGGGGAGCTGTTTTTT. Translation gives CASRSGRSGNGELFF.